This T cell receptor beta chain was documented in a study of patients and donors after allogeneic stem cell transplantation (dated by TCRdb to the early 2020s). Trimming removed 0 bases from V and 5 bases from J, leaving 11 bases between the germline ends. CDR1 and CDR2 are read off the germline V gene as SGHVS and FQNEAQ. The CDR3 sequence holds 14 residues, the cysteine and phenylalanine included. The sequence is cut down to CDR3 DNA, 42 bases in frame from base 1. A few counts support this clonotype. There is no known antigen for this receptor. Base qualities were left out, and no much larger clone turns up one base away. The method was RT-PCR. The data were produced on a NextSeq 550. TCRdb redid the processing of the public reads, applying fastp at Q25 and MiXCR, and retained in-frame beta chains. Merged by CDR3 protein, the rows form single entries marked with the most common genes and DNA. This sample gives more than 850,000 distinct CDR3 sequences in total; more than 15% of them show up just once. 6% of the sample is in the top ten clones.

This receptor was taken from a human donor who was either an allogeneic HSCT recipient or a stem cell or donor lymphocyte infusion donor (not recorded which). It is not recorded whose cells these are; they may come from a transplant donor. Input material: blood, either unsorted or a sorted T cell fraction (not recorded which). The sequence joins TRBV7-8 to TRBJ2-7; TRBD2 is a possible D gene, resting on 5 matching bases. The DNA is TGTGCCAGCAGCTTAGCAGGGAGTTCCCACGAGCAGTACTTC. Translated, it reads CASSLAGSSHEQYF. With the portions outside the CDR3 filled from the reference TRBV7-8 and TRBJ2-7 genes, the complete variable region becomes GAGVSQSPRYKVAKRGQDVALRCDPISGHVSLFWYQQALGQGPEFLTYFQNEAQLDKSGLPSDRFFAERPEGSVSTLKIQRTQQEDSAVYLCASSLAGSSHEQYFGPGTRLTVT.